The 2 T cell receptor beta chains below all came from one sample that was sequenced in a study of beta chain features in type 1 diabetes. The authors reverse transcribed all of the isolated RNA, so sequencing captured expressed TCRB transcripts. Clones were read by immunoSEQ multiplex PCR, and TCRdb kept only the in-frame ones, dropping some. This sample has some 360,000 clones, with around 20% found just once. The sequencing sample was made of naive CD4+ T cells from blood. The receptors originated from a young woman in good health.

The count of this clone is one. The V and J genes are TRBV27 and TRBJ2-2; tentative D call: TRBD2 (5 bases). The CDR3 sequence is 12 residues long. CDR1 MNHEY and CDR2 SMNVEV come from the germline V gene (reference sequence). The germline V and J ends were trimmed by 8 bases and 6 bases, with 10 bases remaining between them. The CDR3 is CASRWRAGELFF. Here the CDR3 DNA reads TGTGCCAGCCGGTGGCGGGCCGGGGAGCTGTTTTTT.

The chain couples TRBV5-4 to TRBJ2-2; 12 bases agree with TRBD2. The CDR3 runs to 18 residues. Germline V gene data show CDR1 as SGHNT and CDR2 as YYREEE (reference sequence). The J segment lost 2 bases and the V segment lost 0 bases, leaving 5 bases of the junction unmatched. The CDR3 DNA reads TGTGCCAGCAGCTTGGGGCTAGCGGGGGGGCCAAACACCGGGGAGCTGTTTTTT. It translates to CASSLGLAGGPNTGELFF.